This T cell receptor (beta chain) came from a study of blood T cell repertoires in COVID-19 (TCRdb year 2020). About the full investigation: Collaborator samples came from the United States, Italy and Spain and covered acute and convalescent phases of COVID-19. The material from the prospective study consisted of cDNA or gDNA derived from T cells, B-cell-depleted T cells, or PBMCs. Deeply sampled blood TCRbeta repertoires from subjects exposed to, actively infected with, or recovered from COVID-19 were included in the dataset. The repertoires were released in a freely available public database meant as a resource for research on the immune response to SARS-CoV-2. The samples were drawn from two sources: the first 160 participants of the ongoing ImmuneRACE study, and over 1,000 subjects contributed by 6 global collaborators. The sample metadata nearly always contained a de-identified subject ID, COVID-19 status, age in years and sex. Where available, HLA class I and class II types were obtained from metadata supplied by the sample provider rather than from assay-based typing.

The paper's findings and limits, for the study overall: Clinical and demographic metadata were provided uncurated, with the amount varying by source and participant.

Participants in the prospective study were enrolled through a virtual design, were aged roughly 18 to 100 years, and lived in under 25 United States geographic areas. Cohort assignment in the prospective study relied on participant-reported clinical history from a screening survey and a study questionnaire. In the prospective study, mobile phlebotomists collected whole blood, serum and a nasopharyngeal or oropharyngeal swab from each participant. Additional blood draws and questionnaires over an approximately two-month period could optionally be provided by prospective study participants. Before DNA extraction, prospective study blood samples were shipped either frozen or at room temperature. The CDR3 runs 13 residues from the cysteine to the phenylalanine. The entry retains the CDR3 DNA only, 39 bases that are in frame from base 1. Deletion took 4 bases off V and 5 bases off J, with a span of 12 bases between the germline ends. The germline V gene sets CDR1 to SGHDT and CDR2 to YYEEEE.

On this clone: Its antigen specificity is not known. Per-base quality was not reported, and no clone a single base away is much larger than it.

The immunoSEQ Assay, a bias-controlled multiplex PCR, was used to amplify TCRbeta CDR3 regions from genomic DNA. As for the authors' bioinformatics: Within the assay, amplification of reference gene primers was used to estimate how many nucleated cells each sample contained. To quantify the absolute abundance of each unique TCRbeta CDR3 rearrangement, sequence reads were collapsed and filtered. For each sample, productive Simpson clonality was calculated as the square root of Simpson's diversity index over productive rearrangements. TCRdb holds this immuneACCESS table with in-frame rearrangements only. Some clones are missing; in checked studies, unresolved V genes explain under half, and the rest has no known cause. D and trimming were read from the DNA, whereas the V and J calls and clone size are those reported in that table. For this sample there are hundreds of thousands of clones; 85% to 90% appear just once. Less than 4.5% of the sample lies in the top ten.

The receptor comes from a woman aged 30 to 39 with acute COVID-19. The rearrangement combines TRBV5-6 with TRBJ2-5; the D gene is possibly TRBD1, with 6 bases matching. Sequencing input: PBMCs or T cells enriched from blood (not recorded which). The nucleotides are TGTGCCAGCAGCCACAGGGTCGGGGAGACCCAGTACTTC. Translated, this is CASSHRVGETQYF.